Listed below are T cell receptor beta chains from one sample, sequenced in a study of control samples from healthy donors and cancer patients. Sequencing used immunoSEQ multiplex PCR; TCRdb keeps in-frame clones, though not all of them. The data contain 130,000 or so clones, 85% to 90% of them seen just once; the ten biggest clones take up about 7.6%. What was sequenced was PBMCs. The receptors stem from a man in his fifties or sixties with head and neck cancer. Each CDR3 is given with its conserved first and last residue. A D gene is named only where the DNA matches it firmly. Size values are once, few and many counts, or a class for expanded clones, and some rows have none.

abundance: NA; v_gene: TRBV9; d_gene: TRBD2; j_gene: TRBJ2-1; CDR3nt: TGTGCCAGCACTAGCGGGGACTGGAATGAGCAGTTCTTC; CDR3aa: CASTSGDWNEQFF
abundance: NA; v_gene: TRBV5-1; d_gene: TRBD2; j_gene: TRBJ2-7; CDR3nt: TGCGCCAGCAGCTTGGAAGGCGGGAGGGCCGGTCCCAAGCAGTACTTC; CDR3aa: CASSLEGGRAGPKQYF
abundance: NA; v_gene: TRBV2; d_gene: TRBD2; j_gene: TRBJ2-3; CDR3nt: TGTGCCATTTTAGCGGGAGTAACAGATACGCAGTATTTT; CDR3aa: CAILAGVTDTQYF
abundance: NA; v_gene: TRBV19; d_gene: NA; j_gene: TRBJ1-5; CDR3nt: TGTGCCAGTAGTACCCGCAATCAGCCCCAGCATTTT; CDR3aa: CASSTRNQPQHF
abundance: NA; v_gene: TRBV9; d_gene: NA; j_gene: TRBJ2-1; CDR3nt: TGTGCCAGCAGCGTAGGCCCCAGGGAGCAGTTCTTC; CDR3aa: CASSVGPREQFF
abundance: NA; v_gene: TRBV5-6; d_gene: NA; j_gene: TRBJ2-7; CDR3nt: TGTGCCAGCAGCTGGGACCGAGGGGAATACGAGCAGTACTTC; CDR3aa: CASSWDRGEYEQYF
abundance: NA; v_gene: TRBV10-1; d_gene: NA; j_gene: TRBJ1-3; CDR3nt: TGCGCCAGCAGTGAGACAGCTACTGGAAACACCATATATTTT; CDR3aa: CASSETATGNTIYF
abundance: NA; v_gene: TRBV7-2; d_gene: NA; j_gene: TRBJ1-5; CDR3nt: TGTGCCAGCAGCTTAGACTTTACGACTCAGCCCCAGCATTTT; CDR3aa: CASSLDFTTQPQHF
abundance: NA; v_gene: TRBV28; d_gene: TRBD2; j_gene: TRBJ2-7; CDR3nt: TGTGCCAGCAGCAAGGGACTAGCGAGTGGATCCTACGAGCAGTACTTC; CDR3aa: CASSKGLASGSYEQYF
abundance: NA; v_gene: TRBV11-2; d_gene: TRBD1; j_gene: TRBJ1-2; CDR3nt: TGTGCCAGCAGCGTAGGGACAGCTAACTATGGCTACACCTTC; CDR3aa: CASSVGTANYGYTF
abundance: NA; v_gene: TRBV19; d_gene: NA; j_gene: TRBJ2-1; CDR3nt: TGTGCCAGTAGGACGGACCTGGGGAACTACAATGAGCAGTTCTTC; CDR3aa: CASRTDLGNYNEQFF
abundance: NA; v_gene: TRBV2; d_gene: NA; j_gene: TRBJ2-7; CDR3nt: TGTGCCAGCAGTGAAGAGAGCTACGAGCAGTACTTC; CDR3aa: CASSEESYEQYF
abundance: NA; v_gene: TRBV18; d_gene: TRBD2; j_gene: TRBJ2-5; CDR3nt: TGTGCCAGCTCACCACGACTAGCAGTCCAAGAGACCCAGTACTTC; CDR3aa: CASSPRLAVQETQYF
abundance: NA; v_gene: TRBV3-1/TRBV3-2; d_gene: NA; j_gene: TRBJ2-4; CDR3nt: TGTGCCAGCAGCCCCCCCCCGGGACTCAAAAACATTCAGTACTTC; CDR3aa: CASSPPPGLKNIQYF
abundance: NA; v_gene: TRBV28; d_gene: NA; j_gene: TRBJ2-7; CDR3nt: TGTGCCAGCACCCCTGGGGGCGGAACCTACTACGAGCAGTACTTC; CDR3aa: CASTPGGGTYYEQYF
abundance: NA; v_gene: TRBV19; d_gene: TRBD2; j_gene: TRBJ2-1; CDR3nt: TGTGCCAGTTTTGCCGGGACTAGCGGGGGGGAGCAGTTCTTC; CDR3aa: CASFAGTSGGEQFF
abundance: NA; v_gene: TRBV11-2; d_gene: NA; j_gene: TRBJ1-1; CDR3nt: TGTGCCAGCAGCCTCCGGGGGACTGAAGCTTTCTTT; CDR3aa: CASSLRGTEAFF
abundance: NA; v_gene: TRBV11-2; d_gene: NA; j_gene: TRBJ2-5; CDR3nt: TGTGCCAGCAACGCGCTAGGGGGTCGAAGGGGGACCCAGTACTTC; CDR3aa: CASNALGGRRGTQYF
abundance: NA; v_gene: TRBV19; d_gene: NA; j_gene: TRBJ2-3; CDR3nt: TGTGCCAGTAGGAAGGCTGTCACAGATACGCAGTATTTT; CDR3aa: CASRKAVTDTQYF
abundance: NA; v_gene: TRBV5-1; d_gene: TRBD1; j_gene: TRBJ1-1; CDR3nt: TGCGCCAGCAGGGGGACAGGGGCCAACACTGAAGCTTTCTTT; CDR3aa: CASRGTGANTEAFF
abundance: NA; v_gene: TRBV7-9; d_gene: NA; j_gene: TRBJ2-6; CDR3nt: TGTGCCAGCAGCTTAGTGCAATCTGGGGCCAACGTCCTGACTTTC; CDR3aa: CASSLVQSGANVLTF
abundance: few; v_gene: TRBV5-1; d_gene: TRBD1; j_gene: TRBJ1-1; CDR3nt: TGCGCCAGCAGCTTCGAAAGTCCTGACAGGGGGGGCACTGAAGCTTTCTTT; CDR3aa: CASSFESPDRGGTEAFF
abundance: NA; v_gene: TRBV19; d_gene: TRBD1; j_gene: TRBJ1-2; CDR3nt: TGTGCCAGTAGATTGACAGGGGGAGCTCAAGCTAACTATGGCTACACCTTC; CDR3aa: CASRLTGGAQANYGYTF
abundance: NA; v_gene: TRBV2; d_gene: TRBD2; j_gene: TRBJ2-5; CDR3nt: TGTGCCAGCAGTAAGGGACTAGCGGGGTGGGAGACCCAGTACTTC; CDR3aa: CASSKGLAGWETQYF